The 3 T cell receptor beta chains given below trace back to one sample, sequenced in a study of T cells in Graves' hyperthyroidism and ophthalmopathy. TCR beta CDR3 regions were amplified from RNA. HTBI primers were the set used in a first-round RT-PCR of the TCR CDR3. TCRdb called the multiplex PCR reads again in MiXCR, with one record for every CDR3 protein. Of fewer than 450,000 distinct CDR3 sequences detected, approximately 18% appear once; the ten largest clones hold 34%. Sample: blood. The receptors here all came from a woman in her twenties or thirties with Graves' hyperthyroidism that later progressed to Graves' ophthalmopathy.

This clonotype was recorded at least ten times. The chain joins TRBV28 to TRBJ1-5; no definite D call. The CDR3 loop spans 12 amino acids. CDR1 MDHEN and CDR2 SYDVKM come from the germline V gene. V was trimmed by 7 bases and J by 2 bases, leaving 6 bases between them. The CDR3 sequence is CASMAGNQPQHF. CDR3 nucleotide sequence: TGTGCCAGCATGGCGGGCAATCAGCCCCAGCATTTT.

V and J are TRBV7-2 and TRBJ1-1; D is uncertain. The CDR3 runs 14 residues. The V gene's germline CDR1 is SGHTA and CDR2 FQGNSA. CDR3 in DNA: TGTGCATTAAACAAGCAGGCCGGGAAGCTTGAAGCTTTCTTT. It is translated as CALNKQAGKLEAFF.

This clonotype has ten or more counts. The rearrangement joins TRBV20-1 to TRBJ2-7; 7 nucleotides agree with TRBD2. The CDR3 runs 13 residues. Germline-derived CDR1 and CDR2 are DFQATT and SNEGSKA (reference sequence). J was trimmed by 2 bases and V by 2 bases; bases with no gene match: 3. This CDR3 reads CSARSGTTYEQYF. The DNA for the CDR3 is TGCAGTGCTAGATCCGGGACTACCTACGAGCAGTACTTC.